Listed below are T cell receptor beta chains from one sample, sequenced in a study of regulatory T cells in long-lasting Graves disease. Each CDR3 protein gets one entry after TCRdb re-called the multiplex PCR reads with MiXCR. This sample has 300,000 to 400,000 distinct CDR3 sequences, with less than 20% found just once. The specimen was peripheral blood mononuclear cells (PBMCs), collected at new diagnosis, from a patient treated with antithyroid drugs. These receptors were collected from a female donor with Graves disease. CDR3s include the opening cysteine and the closing phenylalanine or tryptophan. Each record gives: V gene, D gene, clone size, J gene, CDR3 protein, CDR3 DNA. The D gene is left open where the match is weak. Clone size is not always given. Where it is, it says once, few, many or a class for expanded clones.

TRBV11-2	.	many	TRBJ2-7	CASSPWTAGDEQYF	TGTGCCAGCAGCCCCTGGACAGCAGGAGACGAGCAGTACTTC
TRBV19	.	many	TRBJ2-1	CASHLGVGGAEQFF	TGTGCCAGCCACCTGGGCGTGGGTGGGGCGGAGCAGTTCTTC
TRBV19	TRBD1	many	TRBJ1-5	CASSTRQGAGNQPQHF	TGTGCCAGTAGTACAAGACAGGGGGCAGGCAATCAGCCCCAGCATTTT
TRBV5-1	.	.	TRBJ2-3	CASSFGLGLDTQYF	TGCGCCAGCAGCTTCGGACTGGGACTAGATACGCAGTATTTT
TRBV19	.	.	TRBJ1-4	CASSIATMEKLFF	TGTGCCAGTAGTATAGCTACCATGGAGAAACTGTTTTTT
TRBV28	.	many	TRBJ2-7	CASRTRGTTYEQYF	TGTGCCAGCAGGACTAGGGGGACCACCTACGAGCAGTACTTC
TRBV9	.	many	TRBJ2-3	CASSVSGTPSTDTQYF	TGTGCCAGCAGCGTATCGGGAACCCCTAGCACAGATACGCAGTATTTT
TRBV19	.	few	TRBJ1-5	CASSISENQPQHF	TGTGCCAGTAGTATATCAGAGAATCAGCCCCAGCATTTT
TRBV11-2	.	many	TRBJ2-5	CASSLVVRRQQETQYF	TGTGCCAGCAGCTTAGTCGTCCGGAGACAACAAGAGACCCAGTACTTC
TRBV2	TRBD2	many	TRBJ2-3	CASRPGLAYSTDTQYF	TGTGCCAGCAGGCCGGGACTAGCGTATAGCACAGATACGCAGTATTTT
TRBV12-3/TRBV12-4	.	many	TRBJ1-5	CASTQVSGGDSNQPQHF	TGTGCCAGCACCCAAGTCTCGGGGGGAGATAGCAATCAGCCCCAGCATTTT
TRBV5-1	.	many	TRBJ2-7	CASSDKGLAYEQYF	TGCGCCAGCAGCGACAAGGGTCTCGCCTACGAGCAGTACTTC
TRBV5-1	.	many	TRBJ1-2	CASRLTTANYGYTF	TGCGCCAGCAGATTAACGACAGCCAACTATGGCTACACCTTC
TRBV27	.	few	TRBJ1-2	CASSSPPALTSYTF	TGTGCCAGCAGTTCCCCCCCTGCCCTTACCTCATACACCTTC